One sample yielded the 3 T cell receptor beta chains listed below, sequenced in a study of OX40 agonist ivuxolimab in advanced cancers. TCRdb keeps only in-frame clones here, not all; method: immunoSEQ multiplex PCR. This table holds tens of thousands of clones, about four fifths found once. The source was CD4+ or CD8+ T cells sorted from blood, collected in a trial of the OX40 agonist ivuxolimab. The receptors come from an adult with an advanced solid tumor such as melanoma, head and neck, liver or kidney cancer.

The chain couples TRBV6-5 to TRBJ2-1, with D possibly TRBD1 on 5 matching bases. The CDR3 is made up of 15 amino acids. V was clipped by 5 bases and J by 6 bases, with 17 bases between them. From germline, CDR1 is MNHEY and CDR2 SVGAGI. The CDR3 DNA reads TGTGCCAGCAGTCTCTCACAGGCTAGGCGCAATGAGCAGTTCTTC. Protein sequence: CASSLSQARRNEQFF.

The chain couples TRBV11-1 to TRBJ2-7, with D perhaps matching TRBD2 (5 bases). This CDR3 is 14 amino acids long. Trimming took 6 bases from V and 0 from J, leaving 12 bases between them. Germline CDR1 SGHAT, CDR2 FQDESV (reference sequence). The CDR3 DNA reads TGTGCCAGCAGGGGCGGGTTGGCCTCCTACGAGCAGTACTTC. Protein sequence: CASRGGLASYEQYF.

V usage is TRBV5-4 and J usage is TRBJ1-1; no clear D. Germline lookup yields CDR1 SGHNT and CDR2 YYREEE (reference sequence). There are 13 residues in the CDR3. Between the trimmed V and J ends, which lost 0 bases and 2 bases, there was a span of 5 bases. CDR3 sequence (DNA): TGTGCCAGCAGCTTGGATCTCAACACTGAAGCTTTCTTT. Translation gives CASSLDLNTEAFF.